A single sample is the source of the 5 T cell receptor beta chains below, sequenced in a study of blood T cell repertoires in COVID-19. The table came from immunoSEQ multiplex PCR; TCRdb's copy has only in-frame clones and leaves some out. In the table there are just over 150,000 clones, approximately 80% of which are singletons. Sequenced material: peripheral blood. The source of these receptors is a man aged 60-69 years with acute or convalescent COVID-19.

The rearrangement joins TRBV5-1 to TRBJ2-2; D possibly corresponds to TRBD1 (5 bases). The V gene's germline CDR1 is SGHRS and CDR2 YFSETQ. CDR3 length equals 15 residues. V gave up 5 bases and J gave up 4 bases, with 15 bases separating them. The CDR3 coding sequence is TGCGCCAGCAGACCCAGGGTGATAAGCACCGGGGAGCTGTTTTTT. Translating it yields CASRPRVISTGELFF.

The chain couples TRBV28 to TRBJ2-7; 7 positions match TRBD2. The CDR3 extends over 14 amino acids. The germline gives CDR1 MDHEN, CDR2 SYDVKM. J was trimmed by 4 bases and V by 3 bases; bases with no gene match: 6. The CDR3 sequence is CASSFLLASYEQYF. The CDR3 nucleotides are TGTGCCAGCAGTTTCCTACTAGCGAGTTACGAGCAGTACTTC.

This chain links TRBV6-6 with TRBJ2-1; 9 bases are shared with TRBD2. The CDR3 consists of 15 residues. The V segment lost 7 bases and the J segment 5 bases; nucleotides outside the gene matches: 9. From germline, CDR1 is MNHNY and CDR2 SVGAGI (reference sequence). CDR3 DNA sequence: TGTGCCAGCACCCACGGACTAGCGCGGCACAATGAGCAGTTCTTC. Its protein is CASTHGLARHNEQFF.

The chain links TRBV5-1 to TRBJ1-2; D ambiguous. Deletions cut 0 bases from V and 0 bases from J, with 6 bases between. The germline gives CDR1 SGHRS, CDR2 YFSETQ. This CDR3 region has 14 residues. The CDR3 region has the DNA TGCGCCAGCAGCTTGGGGCCGACTAACTATGGCTACACCTTC. It specifies CASSLGPTNYGYTF.

This clone has a handful of counts. CDR3 nucleotides: TGTGCCCGGGGACAGGGGACCTACGAGCAGTACTTC. This translates into CARGQGTYEQYF. The chain couples TRBV30 to TRBJ2-7; 10 bases align to TRBD1. Germline loops: CDR1 GTSNPN, CDR2 SVGIG (reference sequence). The ends lost 8 bases at V and 2 bases at J; junction bases unmatched: 3. CDR3 length: 12 residues.